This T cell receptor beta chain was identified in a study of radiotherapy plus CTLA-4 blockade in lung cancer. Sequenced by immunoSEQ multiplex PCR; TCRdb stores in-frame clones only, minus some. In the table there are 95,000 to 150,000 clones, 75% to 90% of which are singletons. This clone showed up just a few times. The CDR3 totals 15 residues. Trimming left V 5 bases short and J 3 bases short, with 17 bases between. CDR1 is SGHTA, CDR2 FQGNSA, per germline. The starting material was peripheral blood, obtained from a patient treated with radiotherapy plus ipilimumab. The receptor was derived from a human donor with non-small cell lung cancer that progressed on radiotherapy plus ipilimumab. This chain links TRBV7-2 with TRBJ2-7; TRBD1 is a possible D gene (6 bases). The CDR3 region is CASSEQTGLNYEQYF. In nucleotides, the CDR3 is TGTGCCAGCAGCGAACAGACAGGTCTTAACTACGAGCAGTACTTC. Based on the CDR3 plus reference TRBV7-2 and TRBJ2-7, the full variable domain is GAGVSQSPSNKVTEKGKDVELRCDPISGHTALYWYRQSLGQGLEFLIYFQGNSAPDKSGLPSDRFSAERTGGSVSTLTIQRTQQEDSAVYLCASSEQTGLNYEQYFGPGTRLTVT.